The 20 T cell receptor beta chains given below trace back to one sample, sequenced in a study of OX40 agonist ivuxolimab in advanced cancers. Data came from immunoSEQ multiplex PCR; TCRdb stores just in-frame clones and leaves some out. The sample has about 99,000 clones; approximately 95% are singletons. The starting material was CD4+ or CD8+ T cells sorted from blood, obtained in a trial of the OX40 agonist ivuxolimab. These receptor sequences come from an adult with an advanced solid tumor such as melanoma, head and neck, liver or kidney cancer.

V and J are TRBV4-2 and TRBJ2-7; 7 bases fit TRBD2. Germline CDR1 is LGHNA and CDR2 is YNFKEQ. Trimming took 6 bases from V and 3 from J; bases not matched to a gene: 8. The CDR3 is 14 amino acids. The CDR3 here is CASRVGGDDYEQYF. CDR3 coding DNA: TGTGCCAGCAGAGTGGGGGGGGACGACTACGAGCAGTACTTC.

The chain recombines TRBV28 with TRBJ2-7; possible D gene TRBD2, 6 bases. Trimming removed 3 bases from V and 2 bases from J, with 14 bases in between. Germline CDR1 reads MDHEN; CDR2 reads SYDVKM. The CDR3 contains 15 residues. Here the CDR3 reads CASSFGAGGTYEQYF. The CDR3 DNA reads TGTGCCAGCAGTTTTGGGGCAGGAGGGACCTACGAGCAGTACTTC.

This clone appeared once. The CDR3 bases are TGTGCCAGCAGCTTAGACCCTAGCGGGGGGACCTACGAGCAGTACTTC. Its translation is CASSLDPSGGTYEQYF. The rearrangement joins TRBV7-9 to TRBJ2-7; 11 bases fit TRBD2. The germline CDR1 and CDR2 sequences are SEHNR and FQNEAQ (reference sequence). Trimming removed 1 base from V and 2 bases from J; junction bases left unmatched: 4. The CDR3 is made up of 16 amino acids.

The CDR3 nucleotides are TGTGCCAGCAGTGAACCAGCATCGGGAACTGAAGCTTTCTTT. Protein product: CASSEPASGTEAFF. V is TRBV6-1 and J is TRBJ1-1, with D uncertain. V gave up 2 bases and J gave up 5 bases, with 12 bases separating them. This CDR3 is built from 14 residues. Germline V gene data show CDR1 as MNHNS and CDR2 as SASEGT.

The chain joins TRBV21-1 to TRBJ2-1. TRBV21-1 is flagged as a pseudogene. The CDR3 runs to 9 residues. CDR3 residues: CASMAEQFF. In DNA form, the CDR3 reads TGTGCCAGCATGGCGGAGCAGTTCTTC.

The V and J genes are TRBV10-2 and TRBJ2-7; D is ambiguous. Trimming removed 7 bases from V and 1 base from J, with 14 bases in between. The CDR3 spans 14 residues. The germline gives CDR1 WSHSY, CDR2 SAAADI. The CDR3 DNA reads as TGCGCCAGCAATCGGGTTGAGATATCCTACGAGCAGTACTTC. Translation gives CASNRVEISYEQYF.

The chain employs TRBV28 and TRBJ2-5; 7 nucleotides agree with TRBD1. Germline V gene sequence: CDR1 MDHEN, CDR2 SYDVKM. With 6 bases clipped from V and 0 bases from J, the junction kept 4 bases outside the gene matches. The CDR3 is made up of 14 amino acids. The CDR3 region has the DNA TGTGCCAGCAGCAGTACAGGGGACCAAGAGACCCAGTACTTC. Its protein product is CASSSTGDQETQYF.

V and J are TRBV2 and TRBJ2-7; no firm D call. Germline CDR1 is SNHLY and CDR2 is FYNNEI. The CDR3 has 15 amino acids. V was shortened by 7 bases and J by 0 bases, with 16 bases between the two germline ends. The CDR3 nucleotides are TGTGCCAGCATCACGGCACCGGCAAGCTCCTACGAGCAGTACTTC. This codes for CASITAPASSYEQYF. Supplemented by reference TRBV2 and TRBJ2-7, the full variable domain reads EPEVTQTPSHQVTQMGQEVILRCVPISNHLYFYWYRQILGQKVEFLVSFYNNEISEKSEIFDDQFSVERPDGSNFTLKIRSTKLEDSAMYFCASITAPASSYEQYFGPGTRLTVT.

J is TRBJ2-5 and V is TRBV5-1; possible D gene TRBD2, 7 bases. V was cut by 0 bases and J by 5 bases, with 17 bases left in between. Germline CDR1 is SGHRS and CDR2 is YFSETQ. The CDR3 loop spans 16 amino acids. The chain's CDR3 is CASSLVTGGDWETQYF. The CDR3 coding sequence is TGCGCCAGCAGCTTGGTAACGGGGGGCGACTGGGAGACCCAGTACTTC.

The rearrangement uses TRBV7-9 and TRBJ2-7, with 8 nucleotides matching TRBD1. Germline loops: CDR1 SEHNR, CDR2 FQNEAQ (reference sequence). The CDR3 has 13 amino acids. The J segment lost 2 bases and the V segment lost 5 bases, leaving 2 bases of the junction unmatched. CDR3 DNA: TGTGCCAGCAGCCCAGGGGGCCCCTACGAGCAGTACTTC. It is translated as CASSPGGPYEQYF.

The gene calls are TRBV28 and TRBJ1-1, with D perhaps matching TRBD1 (5 bases). Trimming shortened V by 10 bases and J by 1 base, and 13 bases separated the two germline ends. This CDR3 is built from 13 residues. Per germline, CDR1 MDHEN and CDR2 SYDVKM. CDR3 in DNA: TGTGCCACGCTCGGGGCAACGAACACTGAAGCTTTCTTT. Translation: CATLGATNTEAFF.

The chain uses TRBV27 and TRBJ2-5, with 7 nucleotides matching TRBD1. There are 14 residues in the CDR3. In germline, CDR1 is MNHEY, CDR2 SMNVEV (reference sequence). V lost 6 bases and J lost 3; bases outside the gene matches: 7. CDR3 sequence reads: CASSHRDSKETQYF. The CDR3 coding sequence is TGTGCCAGCAGCCACCGGGACAGTAAAGAGACCCAGTACTTC.

The chain uses TRBV7-3 and TRBJ2-2, with 10 bases identical to TRBD1. CDR1 and CDR2 from the germline V gene are SGHTA and FQGTGA. The trim removed 6 bases at V and 7 bases at J, leaving 14 bases unmatched. This CDR3 spans 17 amino acids. Here the CDR3 reads CASSPSARQGADGELFF. The CDR3 nucleotides read TGTGCCAGCAGTCCATCCGCGAGACAGGGGGCGGACGGGGAGCTGTTTTTT.

This rearrangement joins TRBV14 to TRBJ2-7, with 10 nucleotides matching TRBD1. V shed 3 bases and J 3 bases; nucleotides not matched to a gene: 11. The CDR3 has 17 residues. From germline, CDR1 is SGHDN and CDR2 FVKESK. This CDR3 reads CASSHPIVGTGVYEQYF. As DNA, the CDR3 is TGTGCCAGCAGCCACCCCATCGTCGGGACAGGGGTCTACGAGCAGTACTTC.

This chain uses TRBV9 with TRBJ2-3; 8 nucleotides agree with TRBD1. CDR3 length: 15 amino acids. V shed 4 bases and J 0 bases; nucleotides not matched to a gene: 4. CDR1 is SGDLS and CDR2 is YYNGEE in the germline V gene. The CDR3 sequence is CASSLTGASTDTQYF. The CDR3 DNA is TGTGCCAGCAGCTTGACAGGGGCTAGCACAGATACGCAGTATTTT.

The rearrangement links TRBV2 to TRBJ1-2; D possibly corresponds to TRBD1 (6 bases). The CDR3 sequence is 12 residues long. CDR1 and CDR2 (germline): SNHLY, FYNNEI. The V gene lost 6 bases and the J gene lost 6 bases, with 11 bases spanning the gap. CDR3 in amino acids: CASRETGNGYTF. The CDR3 nucleotides read TGTGCCAGCAGGGAGACAGGAAATGGCTACACCTTC.

The chain combines TRBV20-1 with TRBJ1-2, with D uncertain. The CDR3 totals 11 residues. Germline CDR1 is DFQATT and CDR2 is SNEGSKA (reference sequence). Trimming took off 1 base at V and 5 bases at J, with 5 bases between the two ends. The CDR3 DNA follows: TGCAGTGCTAGAGGATTGTATGGCTACACCTTC. The encoded protein is CSARGLYGYTF.

CDR3 protein: CSVAGRAENTEAFF. The CDR3 nucleotides are TGCAGCGTTGCTGGCAGGGCCGAGAACACTGAAGCTTTCTTT. V and J are TRBV29-1 and TRBJ1-1; tentatively, D is TRBD1 (5 bases). V dropped 4 bases and J dropped 1 base, with 13 bases sitting between them. This CDR3 is built from 14 residues. Germline CDR1 SQVTM, CDR2 ANQGSEA.

The CDR3 here is CASSAGTGGVGTLHF. CDR3 nucleotide sequence: TGTGCCAGCAGCGCCGGGACAGGGGGCGTGGGTACCCTCCACTTT. The chain couples TRBV7-6 to TRBJ1-6, with TRBD1 matching over 12 bases. The CDR3 totals 15 residues. CDR1 and CDR2 from the germline V gene are SGHVS and FNYEAQ. V lost 5 bases and J lost 14; bases outside the gene matches: 10.

The chain combines TRBV10-3 with TRBJ2-7; the match to TRBD1 covers 11 bases. The germline gives CDR1 ENHRY, CDR2 SYGVKD. The CDR3 is made up of 15 amino acids. Germline trimming cut 0 bases from V and 2 bases from J; bases unmatched to any gene: 0. In DNA form, the CDR3 reads TGTGCCATCAGTGAGTCGGGACAGGGGGCCTACGAGCAGTACTTC. Its protein is CAISESGQGAYEQYF.